This T cell receptor (beta chain) stems from a study of cytomegalovirus exposure and HLA in healthy donors. Per the germline V gene, CDR1 is LNHDA and CDR2 is SQIVND (reference sequence). Trimming stripped 6 bases from V and 0 bases from J, with 7 bases between. The CDR3 spans 13 residues. PCR primers comprised 60 Vbeta and 13 Jbeta primers. The assay was immunoSEQ multiplex PCR, and TCRdb's table has in-frame clones only and misses some. The sample lists around 98,000 clones; about 70% were seen once. This clone was observed many times. This chain uses TRBV19 with TRBJ2-3; D is unresolved. The sequenced sample consisted of PBMCs. The TCR was taken from a human donor in good health. The CDR3 DNA follows: TGTGCCAGTAGATCAACTAGCACAGATACGCAGTATTTT. Amino acids: CASRSTSTDTQYF.